Here is one T cell receptor beta chain with its context. TCR beta cDNA was made from approximately 500 ng total RNA with a constant-region primer. Generation of the TCR beta libraries relied on three nested multiplex PCR rounds using slightly modified ARM-PCR. In the first two PCR rounds, TRBV1-TRBV30 forward primers were paired with a C-beta reverse primer, and each round lasted approximately 9 cycles. TCRdb fed the multiplex PCR reads into MiXCR, producing one record per CDR3 protein. This table has 100,000 or so distinct CDR3 sequences, under 70% appearing once. The length of the CDR3 is 14 residues. Trimming took off 6 bases at V and 5 bases at J, with 15 bases between the two ends. Germline assignment: CDR1 SGHNT and CDR2 YENEEA. The record originates from a study of tumor-infiltrating lymphocytes in primary liver carcinoma. DNA and RNA were both co-extracted from approximately 20-30 mg of bulk tissue that had not been sorted.

The gene calls are TRBV11-3 and TRBJ2-3; maybe TRBD2 (6 bases). The sequence came from a woman aged 55-69 years with primary liver carcinoma and hepatitis B virus infection. The sample taken for sequencing was liver tumor tissue from sampling region 2. The subset was: tumor region T2, inferior pole. The CDR3 region has the DNA TGTGCCAGCAGGTTTGGCGGGAACTTAGATACGCAGTATTTT. Protein sequence: CASRFGGNLDTQYF.